The rows below give T cell receptor beta chains drawn from one sample of a study of T cells in Graves' hyperthyroidism and ophthalmopathy. TCRdb processed the multiplex PCR reads anew with MiXCR; each CDR3 protein has one entry. The sample has 350,000 to 500,000 distinct CDR3 sequences, roughly an eighth seen once. The sequenced sample consisted of blood. Receptors were obtained from a woman under 30 with Graves' hyperthyroidism. Each CDR3 is given with its conserved first and last residue. Each record gives: J gene, clone size, V gene, D gene, CDR3 length, CDR3 DNA, CDR3 protein. The D gene is left open where the match is weak. Clone size is shown for a subset of rows, as once, few, many or a class of expanded clone.

TRBJ2-7 many TRBV3-1 TRBD1 15 TGTGCCAGCAGCCAGGGACAGGGCCGAACCTACGAGCAGTACTTC CASSQGQGRTYEQYF
TRBJ1-5 many TRBV24-1 . 15 TGTGCCACCAGTGATCGGACGGGAGGCAATCAGCCCCAGCATTTT CATSDRTGGNQPQHF
TRBJ2-7 . TRBV7-2 . 13 TGTGCCAGCAGCTTACAGGCAAACTACGAGCAGTACTTC CASSLQANYEQYF
TRBJ2-3 . TRBV7-3 TRBD2 16 TGTGCCAGCAGCTTAATAGGCGGGAGGCCCACAGATACGCAGTATTTT CASSLIGGRPTDTQYF
TRBJ1-1 many TRBV11-2 . 15 TGTGCCAGCAGCTTAGAGGCGGGGGGGAACACTGAAGCTTTCTTT CASSLEAGGNTEAFF
TRBJ2-7 many TRBV7-2 TRBD2 16 TGTGCCAGCAGTCCCTATGGCGGGAGGCTCTCCTACGAGCAGTACTTC CASSPYGGRLSYEQYF
TRBJ2-7 many TRBV3-1 TRBD2 15 TGTGCCAGCAGCCAATATAGCGGGAGTGGCTACGAGCAGTACTTC CASSQYSGSGYEQYF
TRBJ1-5 . TRBV28 . 16 TGTGCCAGCAGTTCCGGACAGAAAATTCACAATCAGCCCCAGCATTTT CASSSGQKIHNQPQHF
TRBJ2-7 few TRBV7-2 . 12 TGTGCCAGCAGTACTAGTGTTCACGAGCAGTACTTC CASSTSVHEQYF
TRBJ1-1 . TRBV3-1 TRBD1 16 TGTGCCAGCAGCCAACCCGGGACAGGGGGCAACACTGAAGCTTCCTTT CASSQPGTGGNTEASF
TRBJ1-1 many TRBV19 . 15 TGTGCCAGTAGTATAGAACCGGGACCGAACACTGAAGCTTTCTTT CASSIEPGPNTEAFF
TRBJ2-3 few TRBV5-1 TRBD1 16 TGCGCCAGCAGCTCTAGGGGGCGAGAGACAACAGATACGCAGTATTTT CASSSRGRETTDTQYF
TRBJ2-7 many TRBV27 . 16 TGTGCCAGCAGTTTCGGCGCAGGGGCTTCCTACTACGAGCAGTACTTC CASSFGAGASYYEQYF
TRBJ2-5 many TRBV20-1 . 14 TGCAGTGCTAGCAGGAACGGCCTCCAAGAGACCCAGTACTTC CSASRNGLQETQYF
TRBJ1-4 . TRBV20-1 . 13 TGCAGTGCTAGAGGGAACATATATGAAAAACTGTTTTTT CSARGNIYEKLFF
TRBJ2-7 many TRBV5-1 TRBD1 15 TGCGCCAGCAGCTTGGGAGGGACAGGGAACTACGAGCAGTACTTC CASSLGGTGNYEQYF
TRBJ2-1 many TRBV6-2/TRBV6-3 TRBD2 17 TGTGCCAGCATCTCGGAGCGGGAGCCAGTTGGGATGCATGAGCAGTTCTTC CASISEREPVGMHEQFF
TRBJ1-1 . TRBV2 . 12 TGTGCCAGCGTAACGGGGGACACTGAAGCTTTCTTT CASVTGDTEAFF
TRBJ1-1 many TRBV29-1 . 13 TGCAGCGTTTTCAGGGCGGGCCTCACTGAAGCTTTCTTT CSVFRAGLTEAFF
TRBJ2-2 few TRBV19 . 14 TGTGCCAGTAGTATAAGTAGCGGAACCGGGGAGCTGTTTTTT CASSISSGTGELFF
TRBJ2-7 many TRBV6-1 . 13 TGTGCCAGCAGGGCGGGGTACCCCTACGAGCAGTACTTC CASRAGYPYEQYF
TRBJ2-7 . TRBV12-3/TRBV12-4 TRBD2 14 TGTGCCAGCAGTGAAGCAACTAGCGGGAGCGAGCAGTACTTC CASSEATSGSEQYF
TRBJ2-1 . TRBV5-4 TRBD1 14 TGTGCCAGCAGCTTTGTGGGACAGCGCGATGAGCAGTTCTTC CASSFVGQRDEQFF
TRBJ1-5 . TRBV29-1 . 13 TGCAACGTCGCGCCCGTCGGCAATCAGCCCCAGCATTTT CNVAPVGNQPQHF
TRBJ2-4 few TRBV6-2/TRBV6-3 TRBD1 14 TGTGCCAGCAGTAACGGACAGGGGAAAAACATTCAGTACTTC CASSNGQGKNIQYF
TRBJ2-2 many TRBV5-5 TRBD1 17 TGTGCCAGCAGCCGGGGCTTGACAGGGCGGCTCACCGGGGAGCTGTTTTTT CASSRGLTGRLTGELFF
TRBJ1-2 many TRBV3-1 . 13 TGTGCCAGCAGCCCGGGACTGCCCTATGGCTACACCTTC CASSPGLPYGYTF
TRBJ2-3 many TRBV2 . 14 TGTGCCAGCAGGGTGGGGACGAACACAGATACGCAGTATTTT CASRVGTNTDTQYF
TRBJ2-7 few TRBV19 TRBD2 13 TGTGCCAGTACCATCCGCGGGGGCTACGAGCAGTACTTC CASTIRGGYEQYF
TRBJ2-1 few TRBV6-9 . 15 TGCGCCAGCAGTGACGCGGCGAATCCCTACAATGAGCAGTTCTTC CASSDAANPYNEQFF
TRBJ2-5 . TRBV19 TRBD2 17 TGTGCCAGTAGTAAGGGACTAGCGGCCCCAGGCCAAGAGACCCAGTACTTC CASSKGLAAPGQETQYF
TRBJ2-1 many TRBV5-8 TRBD2 17 TGTGCCAGCAGCCTAAACGGACTAGCGGGAGGGTCCCATGAGCAGTTCTTC CASSLNGLAGGSHEQFF
TRBJ1-1 . TRBV12-3/TRBV12-4 . 15 TGTGCCAGCAGACCCAATGCCGGGACTCTCACTGAAGCTTTCTTT CASRPNAGTLTEAFF
TRBJ2-1 many TRBV5-1 TRBD2 15 TGCGCCAGCAGCTTGGGACTAGCGGATAACAATGAGCAGTTCTTC CASSLGLADNNEQFF
TRBJ2-2 . TRBV20-1 . 13 TGCAGTGCTAGCGGGCCCCCCCACGGGGAGCTGTTTTTT CSASGPPHGELFF
TRBJ2-1 many TRBV18 . 13 TGTGCCAGCTCACCACGGCGGGACAATGAGCAGTTCTTC CASSPRRDNEQFF
TRBJ1-3 many TRBV18 TRBD1 13 TGTGCCAGCTCACCACGCCAGGGGGACACCATATATTTT CASSPRQGDTIYF
TRBJ2-1 many TRBV7-8 TRBD2 18 TGTGCCAGCAGCCCAGACGGCGTGGGACTAGCGGGATTTAATGAGCAGTTCTTC CASSPDGVGLAGFNEQFF
TRBJ2-1 many TRBV6-1 . 11 TGTGCCAGCACCTTACGTAGTGAGCAGTTCTTC CASTLRSEQFF
TRBJ1-1 many TRBV6-1 . 13 TGTGCCAGCAGTAAGACAGAGAACACTGAAGCTTTCTTT CASSKTENTEAFF
TRBJ2-1 many TRBV30 . 12 TGTGCCTGGACCCACAACTACAATGAGCAGTTCTTC CAWTHNYNEQFF
TRBJ1-1 few TRBV6-1 TRBD1 14 TGTGCCAGCAGTCCACCGGGACAGGGTTTACAAGCTTTCTTT CASSPPGQGLQAFF
TRBJ2-7 few TRBV20-1 . 14 TGCAGTGCTTGCCCGGGATTCTGGGCTTACGAGCAGTACTTC CSACPGFWAYEQYF
TRBJ2-2 many TRBV7-9 TRBD2 16 TGTGCCAGCAGCGCGACTAGCGGAAGACACACCGGGGAGCTGTTTTTT CASSATSGRHTGELFF
TRBJ2-7 few TRBV4-1 . 15 TGCGCCAGCAGCCAAGAAAAACGGATTACCTACGAGCAGTACTTC CASSQEKRITYEQYF
TRBJ1-5 many TRBV3-1 . 15 TGTGCCAGCAGCCAAGATCCGGGGGGCAATCAGCCCCAGCATTTT CASSQDPGGNQPQHF
TRBJ2-5 many TRBV28 . 11 TGTGCCAGCAGTTTGGGGATCGGGAAGTACTTC CASSLGIGKYF
TRBJ2-7 many TRBV7-2 TRBD2 15 TGTGCCAGCAGCTCAGGACTAGCGGGACTCTACGAGCAGTACTTC CASSSGLAGLYEQYF
TRBJ2-2 few TRBV7-3 . 13 TGTGCCAGCCGTATTGCGAACACCGGGGAGCTGTTTTTT CASRIANTGELFF
TRBJ2-7 many TRBV20-1 TRBD2 14 TGCAGTGCTATCACCAGGCTAGCGGGAGCCGAGCAGTACTTC CSAITRLAGAEQYF
TRBJ2-7 many TRBV5-1 . 14 TGCGCCAGCAGCGAAGGGGACAACTCCTACGAGCAGTACTTC CASSEGDNSYEQYF
TRBJ2-5 many TRBV7-8 . 15 TGTGCCAGCAGCTTATTCGCCGGATTGTTAGAGACCCAGTACTTC CASSLFAGLLETQYF
TRBJ1-6 few TRBV10-3 . 17 TGTGCCATCAGTGAGAGGACCCCAGGGAAAGATAATTCACCCCTCCACTTT CAISERTPGKDNSPLHF